Following are 21 T cell receptor beta chains from one sample sequenced in a study of blood T cell repertoires in COVID-19. Only in-frame clones appear in the TCRdb table, and some are missing; sequencing was by immunoSEQ multiplex PCR. The data contain 300,000 to 400,000 clones, 85% to 90% of them singletons. The specimen was peripheral blood. The receptor source for this set is a woman in her 70s with COVID-19, enrolled during active disease.

The chain is built from TRBV9 and TRBJ1-6, with D unresolved. Germline values: CDR1 SGDLS, CDR2 YYNGEE. The CDR3 spans 16 residues. Trimming cost V 0 bases and J 9 bases, with 16 bases left between them. The CDR3 loop reads CASSVGSQITFSPLHF. CDR3 DNA sequence: TGTGCCAGCAGCGTAGGCAGTCAGATAACATTTTCACCCCTCCACTTT.

The chain carries TRBV4-1 and TRBJ1-3; a possible D gene is TRBD1 (5 bases). V gave up 3 bases and J gave up 0 bases, with 12 bases separating them. Germline V gene data show CDR1 as MGHRA and CDR2 as YSYEKL. This CDR3 is built from 16 residues. CDR3 sequence: CASSHPTGDSGNTIYF. The CDR3 region has the DNA TGCGCCAGCAGCCACCCCACGGGGGACTCTGGAAACACCATATATTTT.

The chain employs TRBV2 and TRBJ1-5; D uncertain. This CDR3 comprises 14 residues. The germline V and J ends were trimmed by 7 bases and 1 base, with 11 bases remaining between them. Germline CDR1 SNHLY, CDR2 FYNNEI. CDR3 nucleotide sequence: TGTGCCAGCACCTCGGAGGCCAGCAATCAGCCCCAGCATTTT. This encodes CASTSEASNQPQHF.

This clone showed up many times. This chain connects TRBV30 to TRBJ1-1; D uncertain. The germline CDR1 and CDR2 sequences are GTSNPN and SVGIG (reference sequence). The ends were cut back, 5 bases at V and 4 bases at J, with 14 bases in the middle. The CDR3 is 13 amino acids. The CDR3 loop is CAWGRVHSTEAFF. CDR3 coding DNA: TGTGCCTGGGGCCGTGTCCACAGCACTGAAGCTTTCTTT.

The rearrangement uses TRBV3-1 (or the pseudogene TRBV3-2) and TRBJ1-5; unclear D gene. Germline assignment: CDR1 LGHDT and CDR2 YNNKEL (reference sequence). This CDR3 contains 14 residues. Trimming cost V 2 bases and J 0 bases, with 5 bases left between them. In DNA form, the CDR3 reads TGTGCCAGCAGCCAACAACATAGCAATCAGCCCCAGCATTTT. Translated: CASSQQHSNQPQHF.

This clone has a handful of counts. The chain uses TRBV7-9 and TRBJ1-5; D gene unclear. This CDR3 region has 19 residues. V was shortened by 4 bases and J by 0 bases, with 22 bases between the two germline ends. Looked up from germline, CDR1 is SEHNR and CDR2 is FQNEAQ (reference sequence). CDR3 in amino acids: CASSSTARDIWDSNQPQHF. In nucleotides, the CDR3 is TGTGCCAGCAGCTCTACCGCGAGGGATATTTGGGATAGCAATCAGCCCCAGCATTTT.

The chain has TRBV5-1 and TRBJ2-7, with TRBD1 identical over 8 bases. The CDR3 runs to 14 residues. Germline CDR1 is SGHRS and CDR2 is YFSETQ. With 4 bases clipped from V and 7 bases from J, the junction kept 10 bases outside the gene matches. As DNA, the CDR3 is TGCGCCAGCAGCCCCGGACAGGGCACAGGAGAGCAGTACTTC. This encodes CASSPGQGTGEQYF.

V gene TRBV5-1 combines with J gene TRBJ2-1; the D gene is possibly TRBD1 (6 bases). Germline V CDR1 and CDR2: SGHRS, YFSETQ. The CDR3 extends over 14 amino acids. Trimming removed 1 base at V and 8 bases at J, with 13 bases between. The CDR3 DNA sequence: TGCGCCAGCAGCTTGAGGTTACAGGGCGATGAGCAGTTCTTC. This translates into CASSLRLQGDEQFF.

This chain joins TRBV12-1 and TRBJ1-1; the D call in the table, TRBD1, was not verified against the DNA. TRBV12-1 is tagged as a pseudogene. The CDR3 has 15 residues. The CDR3 region is CASSGDRGKNTEAFF. CDR3 sequence (DNA): TGTGCCAGCAGCGGGGACAGGGGGAAGAACACTGAAGCTTTCTTT.

The J gene is TRBJ2-7, the V gene TRBV29-1, with 11 nucleotides matching TRBD2. Germline CDR1 and CDR2: SQVTM and ANQGSEA. The CDR3 length is 16 residues. J was trimmed by 0 bases and V by 2 bases; bases with no gene match: 6. The CDR3 DNA reads as TGCAGCGTTGAAAAACTAGCGGGGGCCCGCTCCTACGAGCAGTACTTC. Its translation is CSVEKLAGARSYEQYF.

The genes are TRBV10-3 and TRBJ2-4; TRBD2 might be the D (5 bases). The germline V gene encodes CDR1 ENHRY and CDR2 SYGVKD. The V end was cut by 2 bases, the J end by 6 bases, with 14 bases between. CDR3 length: 15 residues. CDR3 sequence (DNA): TGTGCCATCAGTGAGAGAGGCCCGGGAATAAACATTCAGTACTTC. Its protein is CAISERGPGINIQYF.

The V call is TRBV27, the J call TRBJ1-3; 7 bases are a match to TRBD1. The CDR3 consists of 16 residues. Looked up from germline, CDR1 is MNHEY and CDR2 is SMNVEV (reference sequence). V was clipped by 5 bases and J by 0 bases; unmatched bases: 7. For the CDR3, the DNA is TGTGCCAGCAGTCCGACAGGGCCGTCCTCTGGAAACACCATATATTTT. Its translation is CASSPTGPSSGNTIYF.

The chain recombines TRBV7-9 with TRBJ2-2; TRBD1 is a possible D gene (6 bases). The CDR3 has 16 amino acids. Germline V gene data show CDR1 as SEHNR and CDR2 as FQNEAQ (reference sequence). Trimming left V 4 bases short and J 4 bases short, with 16 bases between. CDR3: CASSYSGTRGTGELFF. CDR3 sequence (DNA): TGTGCCAGCAGCTATTCCGGGACAAGGGGCACCGGGGAGCTGTTTTTT.

The chain is built from TRBV30 and TRBJ1-1, with TRBD1 as a possible D gene (5 bases). The CDR3 consists of 14 residues. With 3 bases removed from V and 7 bases from J, the gap between germline ends came to 18 bases. Per the germline V gene, CDR1 is GTSNPN and CDR2 is SVGIG (reference sequence). CDR3: CAWSKLAGQGEAFF. As DNA, the CDR3 is TGTGCCTGGAGCAAACTGGCAGGGCAGGGTGAAGCTTTCTTT.

V is TRBV7-9 and J is TRBJ2-7, with 10 positions matching TRBD2. The V gene's germline CDR1 is SEHNR and CDR2 FQNEAQ (reference sequence). The CDR3 runs to 16 residues. With V trimmed by 2 bases and J by 4 bases, 8 bases remained unmatched. CDR3 bases: TGTGCCAGCAGCTTAAGGACCAGCGGGGGGGCTTACGAGCAGTACTTC. It encodes CASSLRTSGGAYEQYF. The full variable domain, in which reference TRBV7-9 and TRBJ2-7 provide the parts outside the CDR3, is DTGVSQNPRHKITKRGQNVTFRCDPISEHNRLYWYRQTLGQGPEFLTYFQNEAQLEKSRLLSDRFSAERPKGSFSTLEIQRTEQGDSAMYLCASSLRTSGGAYEQYFGPGTRLTVT.

Turning to this clone: Different DNA sequences within this sample yield the same CDR3. The rearrangement links TRBV19 to TRBJ2-6; D gene ambiguous. Germline V CDR1 and CDR2: LNHDA, SQIVND (reference sequence). V was shortened by 4 bases and J by 0 bases, with 7 bases between the two germline ends. The CDR3 has 15 amino acids. The CDR3 here is CASSRQVSGANVLTF. CDR3 DNA sequence: TGTGCCAGTAGTAGGCAGGTCTCTGGGGCCAACGTCCTGACTTTC. Full variable domain (missing parts from reference TRBV19 and TRBJ2-6): DGGITQSPKYLFRKEGQNVTLSCEQNLNHDAMYWYRQDPGQGLRLIYYSQIVNDFQKGDIAEGYSVSREKKESFPLTVTSAQKNPTAFYLCASSRQVSGANVLTFGAGSRLTVL.

V usage is TRBV2 and J usage is TRBJ1-4; D is unclear. The length of the CDR3 is 14 residues. Trimming shortened V by 7 bases and J by 7 bases, and 16 bases separated the two germline ends. Germline CDR1 is SNHLY and CDR2 is FYNNEI. The CDR3 is CASNDGVNGEKLFF. CDR3 nucleotides: TGTGCCAGCAACGACGGGGTGAATGGTGAAAAACTGTTTTTT.

The gene calls are TRBV11-2 and TRBJ2-7; 7 positions agree with TRBD1. Trimming cost V 4 bases and J 2 bases; bases outside gene matches: 11. Looked up from germline, CDR1 is SGHAT and CDR2 is FQNNGV. The CDR3 runs 16 residues. CDR3 DNA sequence: TGTGCCAGCAGCTCATCTCGGGACAGCCACCCCTACGAGCAGTACTTC. Translation: CASSSSRDSHPYEQYF.

V and J are TRBV30 and TRBJ1-5, with 8 positions matching TRBD1. This CDR3 contains 13 residues. The V gene end was trimmed by 0 bases and the J gene end by 9 bases; junction bases not matched to a gene: 4. Germline CDR1 is GTSNPN and CDR2 is SVGIG (reference sequence). The CDR3 loop reads CAWSVQGDGPQHF. In nucleotides, the CDR3 is TGTGCCTGGAGTGTACAGGGGGATGGGCCCCAGCATTTT.

The J gene is TRBJ2-7, the V gene TRBV5-6; 7 nucleotides align to TRBD1. The V gene's germline CDR1 is SGHDT and CDR2 YYEEEE. This CDR3 is 15 amino acids long. J gave up 4 bases and V 2 bases, and 9 bases lay outside the gene matches. The CDR3: CASSFPGTVVYEQYF. The CDR3 nucleotides are TGTGCCAGCAGCTTTCCCGGGACAGTTGTTTACGAGCAGTACTTC.

On this clone itself: The sample contains more than one DNA sequence encoding this CDR3. The chain employs TRBV30 and TRBJ1-5; 7 nucleotides line up with TRBD1. Losses at the gene ends were 0 bases for V and 7 bases for J; bases not matched to a gene: 3. This CDR3 comprises 13 residues. In germline, CDR1 is GTSNPN, CDR2 SVGIG (reference sequence). DNA of the CDR3: TGTGCCTGGAGTGTGGGCAGGGGGCAGCCCCAGCATTTT. It is translated as CAWSVGRGQPQHF.